This T cell receptor beta chain comes out of a study of blood T cell repertoires in COVID-19. In the authors' methods: Reference gene primer amplification yielded estimated nucleated cell counts. Clones were read by immunoSEQ multiplex PCR, and TCRdb kept only the in-frame ones, dropping some. The DNA gave D and trimming, while V, J and clone size come from that table. In the table there are under 350,000 clones, roughly nine tenths of which are singletons. Allocation to cohorts depended on clinical history reported by the participants. Either two negative PCRs, clearance, or symptom resolution qualified Cohort 3 donors as recovered. The CDR3 length is 16 residues. J was trimmed by 5 bases and V by 9 bases; bases with no gene match: 6. In germline, CDR1 is SNHLY, CDR2 FYNNEI. This clone was detected only a few times.

This sequence joins TRBV2 and TRBJ2-2; the match to TRBD2 covers 16 bases. This TCR derives from a woman aged 55-75 years who had recovered from COVID-19. Sequenced input: PBMCs or T cells enriched from blood (not recorded which). This CDR3 reads CASSGTSGRVTGELFF. The CDR3 DNA follows: TGTGCCAGTTCCGGGACTAGCGGGAGGGTAACCGGGGAGCTGTTTTTT.